This T cell receptor (beta chain) derives from a study of blood T cells in healthy people across ages. Whole-study findings and limits: Estimates of diversity drawn from one million T cells were considered underestimates.

The authors ran a second PCR of about 7 to 12 cycles using a sample-barcoded 5' primer and a J-beta primer mix. In TCRdb, the 5' RACE reads were re-called with MiXCR into one record per CDR3 protein. The sample contains hundreds of thousands of distinct CDR3 sequences, around three fifths of which appear only once. Per the germline V gene, CDR1 is SQVTM and CDR2 is ANQGSEA. This CDR3 spans 13 amino acids. V lost 4 bases and J lost 5, with 14 bases in between. The donors, healthy Caucasians from Russia, were aged about 6 to 100. Remarks on this clonotype: The antigen is not known.

This chain uses TRBV29-1 with TRBJ1-1; D is possibly TRBD1 (6 bases). The receptor comes from a man aged 35 to 55 in good health. The source material was blood. DNA for the CDR3: TGCAGCGTTGTTGCGGGGGCGACAACTGAAGCTTTCTTT. Protein: CSVVAGATTEAFF.